The 8 T cell receptor beta chains in this list originate from one sample, sequenced in a study of blood T cell repertoires in COVID-19. Only in-frame clones appear in the TCRdb table, and some are missing; sequencing was by immunoSEQ multiplex PCR. Here the sample spans 120,000 to 150,000 clones, about 87% being singletons. The sample taken for sequencing was peripheral blood. These TCRs come from a man aged 50 to 59 who had recovered from COVID-19.

This clone was picked up a small number of times. The rearrangement links TRBV4-1 to TRBJ1-5; the match to TRBD1 covers 9 bases. From germline, CDR1 is MGHRA and CDR2 YSYEKL. The CDR3 contains 18 residues. The V segment lost 1 base and the J segment 6 bases; nucleotides outside the gene matches: 13. The CDR3 DNA reads as TGCGCCAGCAGCCAAGCACTGGGACAGGGCCCGGGGGGTCAGCCCCAGCATTTT. It codes for CASSQALGQGPGGQPQHF.

The gene calls are TRBV7-3 and TRBJ2-5; 7 bases agree with TRBD2. V trimming: 0 bases; J trimming: 5 bases; junction bases outside the gene matches: 6. Per germline, CDR1 SGHTA and CDR2 FQGTGA. The CDR3 has 15 residues. As DNA, the CDR3 is TGTGCCAGCAGCTTAACGTCTAGGGGAGGGGAGACCCAGTACTTC. Encoded protein: CASSLTSRGGETQYF.

The rearrangement links TRBV11-2 to TRBJ2-7; 9 nucleotides agree with TRBD1. CDR3 length: 14 amino acids. V shed 5 bases, J shed 2 bases, and the junction held 4 bases outside the gene matches. Germline V gene data show CDR1 as SGHAT and CDR2 as FQNNGV. For the CDR3, the DNA is TGTGCCAGCAGCGAGGGACAGGGACCCTACGAGCAGTACTTC. Residues: CASSEGQGPYEQYF.

The V gene is TRBV28, the J gene TRBJ1-1, with D possibly TRBD1 on 5 matching bases. Germline V gene data show CDR1 as MDHEN and CDR2 as SYDVKM. Trimming shortened V by 3 bases and J by 10 bases, and 12 bases separated the two germline ends. CDR3 length: 12 amino acids. DNA for the CDR3: TGTGCCAGCAGTTTCTCAGGGCTAACAGCTTTCTTT. The encoded protein is CASSFSGLTAFF.

The gene calls are TRBV10-3 and TRBJ2-5, with D possibly being TRBD2 (6 bases). Germline CDR1 reads ENHRY; CDR2 reads SYGVKD. The CDR3 runs 14 residues. Trimming removed 1 base from V and 4 bases from J, with 10 bases in between. The DNA of the CDR3 is TGTGCCATCAGTGAGTTTAATAGCGGAGAGACCCAGTACTTC. Protein: CAISEFNSGETQYF.

Worth noting for this clone: This could be a read error, since a much larger clone is one nucleotide away. V and J are TRBV5-1 and TRBJ1-1, with a tentative D call TRBD1 (6 bases). Trimming shortened V by 5 bases and J by 1 base, and 9 bases separated the two germline ends. CDR3 size: 13 residues. Germline V gives CDR1 SGHRS, CDR2 YFSETQ. CDR3 region: CASRLTGNTEAFF. CDR3 DNA sequence: TGCGCCAGCAGGTTGACAGGGAACACTGAAGCTTTCTTT.

J is TRBJ2-5 and V is TRBV6-6; weak D call: TRBD1 (5 bases). The germline CDR1 and CDR2 sequences are MNHNY and SVGAGI (reference sequence). The V end lost 2 bases, the J end lost 0 bases, and 7 bases lay between the germline ends. CDR3 length equals 14 residues. This CDR3 reads CASSYVTDQETQYF. The CDR3 bases are TGTGCCAGCAGTTACGTGACAGACCAAGAGACCCAGTACTTC.

The chain joins TRBV2 to TRBJ2-6; D unresolved. The V gene lost 2 bases and the J gene lost 2 bases, with 7 bases spanning the gap. The CDR3 loop spans 15 amino acids. CDR1 SNHLY and CDR2 FYNNEI come from the germline V gene. CDR3 DNA: TGTGCCAGCAGTGAACAGGCAGCTGGGGCCAACGTCCTGACTTTC. Amino acids: CASSEQAAGANVLTF.